Each of the 22 T cell receptor beta chains below was sequenced from the same sample in a study of early T cells in non-severe SARS-CoV-2 infection. One entry per CDR3 protein, called by TCRdb with MiXCR from the 5' RACE reads. The sample holds 90,000 to 120,000 distinct CDR3 sequences; around an eighth are singletons and the top ten take around 3.2%. Sequenced input: whole blood. Receptors were obtained from an adult who was a healthcare worker with PCR-confirmed SARS-CoV-2 infection or an uninfected control (not recorded which).

This clonotype was observed a few times. The junction does not match germline at one end; this may be a read error. This rearrangement joins TRBV7-7 to TRBJ1-5; TRBD1 aligns across 8 bases. This CDR3 region has 14 residues. Germline loops: CDR1 SSHAT, CDR2 FNYEAQ (reference sequence). CDR3 sequence reads: CASSDTGGGQPQHF. The CDR3 DNA reads as TGTGCTAGCAGCGACACAGGGGGTGGACAGCCCCAGCATTTT. Looking up the rest from reference TRBV7-7 and TRBJ1-5 gives the full variable domain: GAGVSQSPRYKVTKRGQDVTLRCDPISSHATLYWYQQALGQGPEFLTYFNYEAQPDKSGLPSDRFSAERPEGSISTLTIQRTEQRDSAMYRCASSDTGGGQPQHFGDGTRLSIL.

This clonotype has ten or more counts. J is TRBJ2-5 and V is TRBV6-6, with 8 bases that match TRBD1. The germline CDR1 and CDR2 sequences are MNHNY and SVGAGI (reference sequence). The length of the CDR3 is 14 residues. J lost 5 bases, V lost 2 bases, and 4 bases had no gene match. CDR3 loop: CASSYADRVETQYF. DNA of the CDR3: TGTGCCAGCAGTTACGCGGACAGGGTGGAGACCCAGTACTTC.

This chain uses TRBV4-1 with TRBJ2-3, with TRBD2 matching 10 bases. Trimming cost V 4 bases and J 2 bases; bases outside gene matches: 9. The germline V gene has CDR1 MGHRA and CDR2 YSYEKL. CDR3 length equals 17 residues. CDR3 bases: TGCGCCAGCAGCCTTTCTAGCGGGGGTGGCCACACAGATACGCAGTATTTT. Protein product: CASSLSSGGGHTDTQYF.

This clonotype showed up just a few times. CDR3 region: CASSSLVGGRNEQFF. In nucleotides, the CDR3 is TGCGCCAGCAGCTCCTTGGTGGGGGGCCGGAATGAGCAGTTCTTC. The rearrangement uses TRBV5-1 and TRBJ2-1; D might be TRBD1 or TRBD2, each matching 6 bases. V lost 3 bases, J lost 7 bases, and 17 bases lay in between. The CDR3 has 15 amino acids. Germline loops: CDR1 SGHRS, CDR2 YFSETQ.

This clonotype was seen at least ten times. The chain recombines TRBV6-6 with TRBJ1-2; D uncertain. V was cut by 6 bases and J by 2 bases, with 10 bases left in between. The germline V gene has CDR1 MNHNY and CDR2 SVGAGI (reference sequence). The CDR3 is made up of 13 amino acids. The CDR3 nucleotides read TGTGCCAGCAGCCGCCTTTCCAACTATGGCTACACCTTC. Encoded protein: CASSRLSNYGYTF.

In its sample, this clonotype was seen a few times. This rearrangement joins TRBV13 to TRBJ2-7, with 8 bases fitting TRBD2. There are 19 residues in the CDR3. Germline V gene data show CDR1 as PRHDT and CDR2 as FYEKMQ (reference sequence). Unmatched junction bases numbered 13, after V lost 0 bases and J lost 0 bases. As DNA, the CDR3 is TGTGCCAGCAGCTTAGGCCCGTCCGGGGGGGGACCAAGCTCCTACGAGCAGTACTTC. Its protein product is CASSLGPSGGGPSSYEQYF.

This clonotype came up a few times. The rearrangement uses TRBV2 and TRBJ1-1; D gene uncertain. This CDR3 comprises 11 residues. Trimming removed 10 bases from V and 5 bases from J, with 11 bases in between. From germline, CDR1 is SNHLY and CDR2 FYNNEI. The CDR3 sequence is CAILRGTEAFF. Written as DNA, the CDR3 is TGTGCCATCCTACGGGGAACTGAAGCTTTCTTT.

This clonotype was observed at least ten times. The chain links TRBV6-1 to TRBJ2-1; 11 bases line up with TRBD2. Germline values: CDR1 MNHNS, CDR2 SASEGT. The V and J ends lost 3 bases and 6 bases, in that order; junction bases with no gene match: 10. The CDR3 has 17 amino acids. DNA for the CDR3: TGTGCCAGCAGTGAGAGGGGTAGCGGGAGGGCCCTCAATGAGCAGTTCTTC. Translated, it gives CASSERGSGRALNEQFF.

The chain has TRBV12-3 or TRBV12-4 and TRBJ1-1; 8 nucleotides agree with TRBD1. This CDR3 is 14 amino acids long. J lost 3 bases, V lost 6 bases, and 6 bases had no gene match. DNA of the CDR3: TGTGCCAGCAGCGCCGGGACAGGCTACACTGAAGCTTTCTTT. Encoded protein: CASSAGTGYTEAFF.

This clonotype was recorded many times. The genes are TRBV5-1 and TRBJ2-5; no clear D gene. Germline CDR1 SGHRS, CDR2 YFSETQ. This CDR3 region has 14 residues. V was clipped by 4 bases and J by 5 bases, with 15 bases between them. The CDR3 region has the DNA TGCGCCAGCAGCCCCTTTTGGGTTCAGGAGACCCAGTACTTC. Protein: CASSPFWVQETQYF.

This clonotype was seen a few times. This rearrangement joins TRBV9 to TRBJ1-1; D is undetermined. The length of the CDR3 is 13 residues. The V end lost 5 bases, the J end lost 0 bases, and 8 bases lay between the germline ends. Germline V gene data show CDR1 as SGDLS and CDR2 as YYNGEE. The DNA for the CDR3 is TGTGCCAGCAGTCCAGACCTGAACACTGAAGCTTTCTTT. As protein: CASSPDLNTEAFF.

This clonotype was recorded many times. V gene TRBV7-9 combines with J gene TRBJ2-5; a possible D gene is TRBD1 (5 bases). This CDR3 comprises 13 residues. The germline CDR1 and CDR2 sequences are SEHNR and FQNEAQ (reference sequence). Trimming pared 5 bases from V and 13 bases from J, leaving 20 bases between. CDR3 sequence reads: CASSPSLGAFLYF. CDR3 DNA: TGTGCCAGCAGCCCATCGCTAGGGGCGTTTTTGTACTTC.

This clonotype was found a few times. V gene TRBV3-1 combines with J gene TRBJ2-1, with TRBD2 identical over 11 bases. The V gene end was trimmed by 1 base and the J gene end by 7 bases; junction bases not matched to a gene: 6. Germline V lookup: CDR1 LGHDT, CDR2 YNNKEL (reference sequence). The CDR3 consists of 16 residues. The CDR3 here is CASSQGGLAGFNEQFF. The CDR3 bases are TGTGCCAGCAGCCAAGGAGGACTAGCGGGTTTTAATGAGCAGTTCTTC.

Turning to this clonotype: Its ends do not fully match the called genes, so a read error is possible. The chain recombines TRBV28 with TRBJ2-7; no firm D call. Germline CDR1 and CDR2: MDHEN and SYDVKM. The CDR3 runs to 12 residues. Written as DNA, the CDR3 is TGTGCCAGCAGTTTATACCCCTACGAGCAGCACTTC. This gives the protein CASSLYPYEQHF.

The rearrangement links TRBV6-5 to TRBJ1-6; weak D call: TRBD1 (5 bases). Germline V gene sequence: CDR1 MNHEY, CDR2 SVGAGI. Trimming took 0 bases from V and 8 from J, leaving 20 bases between them. The CDR3 extends over 18 amino acids. The CDR3 nucleotides read TGTGCCAGCAGTTACTCCCGTGGGCAGGGAAGGGTTCATTCACCCCTCCACTTT. Its protein is CASSYSRGQGRVHSPLHF.

A word on this clonotype: A junction end diverges from the germline sequence, so it may reflect a read error. This chain connects TRBV6-4 to TRBJ2-2; perhaps D is TRBD1 or TRBD2 (6 bases each). The CDR3 has 18 amino acids. Germline-derived CDR1 and CDR2 are MRHNA and SNTAGT. The CDR3 protein is CASNDLGSGAANTGELFF. Here the CDR3 DNA reads TGTGCCAGCAATGACTTGGGATCGGGGGCCGCGAACACCGGGGAGCTGTTTTTT.

This clonotype has just a few counts. V and J are TRBV3-1 and TRBJ1-3; D gene unclear. V was clipped by 5 bases and J by 1 base, with 12 bases between them. Germline values: CDR1 LGHDT, CDR2 YNNKEL (reference sequence). The CDR3 consists of 15 residues. This CDR3 is CASSERDVSGNTIYF. The CDR3 DNA reads as TGTGCCAGCAGCGAACGGGATGTTTCTGGAAACACCATATATTTT. Using reference TRBV3-1 and TRBJ1-3 for the parts outside the CDR3, the full variable domain is DTAVSQTPKYLVTQMGNDKSIKCEQNLGHDTMYWYKQDSKKFLKIMFSYNNKELIINETVPNRFSPKSPDKAHLNLHINSLELGDSAVYFCASSERDVSGNTIYFGEGSWLTVV.

This clonotype has more than one count but fewer than ten. The chain is built from TRBV13 and TRBJ2-7; tentatively, D is TRBD1 (5 bases). Germline CDR1 is PRHDT and CDR2 is FYEKMQ (reference sequence). Trimming pared 4 bases from V and 7 bases from J, leaving 14 bases between. This CDR3 has 13 amino acids. This chain's CDR3 is CASSWTSAREQYF. CDR3 sequence (DNA): TGTGCCAGCAGCTGGACATCGGCTAGGGAGCAGTACTTC.

The chain combines TRBV11-2 with TRBJ2-7; 11 bases line up with TRBD1. CDR1 is SGHAT, CDR2 FQNNGV, per germline. Germline trimming cut 3 bases from V and 6 bases from J; bases unmatched to any gene: 4. This CDR3 has 14 amino acids. CDR3 nucleotides: TGTGCCAGCAGCTTCTTTGGACAGGGGGCCGAGCAGTACTTC. Translated: CASSFFGQGAEQYF.

This clonotype appeared a few times. The rearrangement links TRBV7-9 to TRBJ2-1; D uncertain. Trimming cost V 4 bases and J 2 bases, with 12 bases left between them. CDR1 SEHNR and CDR2 FQNEAQ come from the germline V gene (reference sequence). The CDR3 runs to 15 residues. The CDR3 region is CASSSPGRPYNEQFF. The CDR3 DNA sequence: TGTGCCAGCAGCTCGCCCGGGCGGCCCTACAATGAGCAGTTCTTC. The entire variable domain, with the rest obtained from reference TRBV7-9 and TRBJ2-1, is as follows: DTGVSQNPRHKITKRGQNVTFRCDPISEHNRLYWYRQTLGQGPEFLTYFQNEAQLEKSRLLSDRFSAERPKGSFSTLEIQRTEQGDSAMYLCASSSPGRPYNEQFFGPGTRLTVL.

This clonotype occurred many times. The chain is built from TRBV29-1 and TRBJ2-7, with a weak D call TRBD2 (6 bases). In germline, CDR1 is SQVTM, CDR2 ANQGSEA. Trimming left V 4 bases short and J 6 bases short, with 19 bases between. The CDR3 runs to 14 residues. CDR3 region: CSVGARGTRGEQYF. As DNA, the CDR3 is TGCAGCGTTGGCGCTCGGGGGACGAGGGGCGAGCAGTACTTC.

At least ten counts were recorded for this clonotype. The chain carries TRBV7-9 and TRBJ1-4; D possibly corresponds to TRBD1 (5 bases). Germline CDR1 and CDR2: SEHNR and FQNEAQ (reference sequence). This CDR3 has 15 residues. Trimming took 4 bases from V and 8 from J, leaving 17 bases between them. The CDR3 region has the DNA TGTGCCAGCAGCTCGGTAGGCAGGGCAGGCGAAAAACTGTTTTTT. This gives the protein CASSSVGRAGEKLFF.